This T cell receptor (beta chain) was captured by sequencing in a study of T cells in Graves' hyperthyroidism and ophthalmopathy. The sample holds a few counts of this clonotype. It was considered stable Graves' hyperthyroidism when ophthalmopathy did not progress within 18 months. V gave up 3 bases and J gave up 2 bases; unmatched junction bases: 4. The CDR3 contains 15 residues. Germline V gives CDR1 LNHNV, CDR2 YYDKDF (reference sequence). Amplification of TCR beta CDR3 regions used RNA as the template. First-round RT-PCR with HTBI primers amplified the TCR CDR3 region. TCRdb reprocessed the multiplex PCR reads via MiXCR and lists one record per CDR3 protein. The data hold around 440,000 distinct CDR3 sequences, with around a sixth observed a single time.

The rearrangement links TRBV15 to TRBJ2-3; 8 bases are a match to TRBD1. This receptor was obtained from a woman aged 18-29 years with Graves' hyperthyroidism. Sequenced sample: blood. The CDR3 protein is CATSSGQGDTDTQYF. The CDR3 DNA reads TGTGCCACCAGCAGCGGACAGGGCGACACAGATACGCAGTATTTT.